This T cell receptor beta chain was profiled in a study of T cells in women clearing cervical HPV infection. As for this clone: Antigen unknown. The read ends 3 residues shy of where the CDR3 ends; the end is completed using the germline J gene.

Assay: immunoSEQ multiplex PCR; the TCRdb copy retains only in-frame clones and omits some. Its listing shows about 48,000 clones. Study conclusions and caveats: Unknown T-cell numbers per sample may underlie the richness differences.

The CDR3 length is 14 residues. With 2 bases removed from V and 3 bases from J, the gap between germline ends came to 9 bases. The V gene's germline CDR1 is SGHRS and CDR2 YFSETQ. V and J are TRBV5-1 and TRBJ1-5; D not certain. What was sequenced was blood buffy coat. The sequence was collected from a woman between 18 and 70 years old with a cervical HPV16 infection that either progressed to CIN3+ or cleared (not recorded which). CDR3 DNA (partial): TGCGCCAGCAGCTTAGGCGGGCACAATCAGCCC. It yields the protein CASSLGGHNQP. The CDR3 as a whole reads CASSLGGHNQPQHF.